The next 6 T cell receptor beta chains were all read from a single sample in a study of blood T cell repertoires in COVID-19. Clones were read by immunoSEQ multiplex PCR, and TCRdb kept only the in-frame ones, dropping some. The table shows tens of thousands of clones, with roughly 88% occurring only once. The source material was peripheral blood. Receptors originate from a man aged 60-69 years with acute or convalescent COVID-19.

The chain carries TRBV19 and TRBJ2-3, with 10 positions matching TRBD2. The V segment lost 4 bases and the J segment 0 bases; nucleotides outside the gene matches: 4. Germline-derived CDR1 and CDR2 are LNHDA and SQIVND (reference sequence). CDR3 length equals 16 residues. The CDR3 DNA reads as TGTGCCAGTAGTACATCAGCGGGAGGGAGCACAGATACGCAGTATTTT. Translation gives CASSTSAGGSTDTQYF. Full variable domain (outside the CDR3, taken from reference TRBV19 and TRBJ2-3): DGGITQSPKYLFRKEGQNVTLSCEQNLNHDAMYWYRQDPGQGLRLIYYSQIVNDFQKGDIAEGYSVSREKKESFPLTVTSAQKNPTAFYLCASSTSAGGSTDTQYFGPGTRLTVL.

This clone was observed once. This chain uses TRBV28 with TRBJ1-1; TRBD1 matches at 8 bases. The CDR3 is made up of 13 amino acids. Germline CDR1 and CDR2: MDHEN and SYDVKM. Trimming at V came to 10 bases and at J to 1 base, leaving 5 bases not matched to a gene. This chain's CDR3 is CATVDRGNTEAFF. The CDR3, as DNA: TGTGCCACCGTTGACAGGGGGAACACTGAAGCTTTCTTT.

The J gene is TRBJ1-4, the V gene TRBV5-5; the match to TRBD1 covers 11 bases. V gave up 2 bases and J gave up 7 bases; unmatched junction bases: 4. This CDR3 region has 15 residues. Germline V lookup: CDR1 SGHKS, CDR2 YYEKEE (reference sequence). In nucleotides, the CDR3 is TGTGCCAGCAGCTTCCCGGGACAGGGGGGTGAAAAACTGTTTTTT. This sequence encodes CASSFPGQGGEKLFF.

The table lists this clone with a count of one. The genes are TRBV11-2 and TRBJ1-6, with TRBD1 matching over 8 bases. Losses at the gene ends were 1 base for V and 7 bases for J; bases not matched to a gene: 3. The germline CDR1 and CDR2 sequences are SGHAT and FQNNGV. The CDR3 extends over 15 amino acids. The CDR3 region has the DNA TGTGCCAGCAGCTTAGTGGGACAGGCAAATTCACCCCTCCACTTT. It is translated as CASSLVGQANSPLHF.

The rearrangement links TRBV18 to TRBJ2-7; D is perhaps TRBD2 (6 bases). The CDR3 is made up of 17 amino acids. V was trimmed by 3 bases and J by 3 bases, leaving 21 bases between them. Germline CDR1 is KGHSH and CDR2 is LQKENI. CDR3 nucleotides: TGTGCCAGCTCACCGGCCGGGGGTTGTCCCCTTGACTACGAGCAGTACTTC. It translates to CASSPAGGCPLDYEQYF.

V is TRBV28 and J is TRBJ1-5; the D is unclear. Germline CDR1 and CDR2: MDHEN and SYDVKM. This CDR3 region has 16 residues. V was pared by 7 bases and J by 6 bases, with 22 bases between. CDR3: CASTTPFGGVIQPQHF. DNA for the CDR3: TGTGCCAGCACCACACCTTTTGGCGGGGTTATTCAGCCCCAGCATTTT. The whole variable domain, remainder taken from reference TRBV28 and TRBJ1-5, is DVKVTQSSRYLVKRTGEKVFLECVQDMDHENMFWYRQDPGLGLRLIYFSYDVKMKEKGDIPEGYSVSREKKERFSLILESASTNQTSMYLCASTTPFGGVIQPQHFGDGTRLSIL.